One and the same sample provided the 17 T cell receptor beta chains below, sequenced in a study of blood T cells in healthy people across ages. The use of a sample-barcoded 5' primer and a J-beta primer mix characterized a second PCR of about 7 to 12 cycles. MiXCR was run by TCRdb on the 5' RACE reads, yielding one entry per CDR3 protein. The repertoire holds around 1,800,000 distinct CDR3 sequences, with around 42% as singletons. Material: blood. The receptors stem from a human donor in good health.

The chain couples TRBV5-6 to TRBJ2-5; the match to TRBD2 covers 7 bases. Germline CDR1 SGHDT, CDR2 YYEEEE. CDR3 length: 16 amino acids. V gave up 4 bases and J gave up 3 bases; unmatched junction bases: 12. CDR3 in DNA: TGTGCCAGCAGCCTACTTTATCGGGCGGGGGAAGAGACCCAGTACTTC. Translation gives CASSLLYRAGEETQYF.

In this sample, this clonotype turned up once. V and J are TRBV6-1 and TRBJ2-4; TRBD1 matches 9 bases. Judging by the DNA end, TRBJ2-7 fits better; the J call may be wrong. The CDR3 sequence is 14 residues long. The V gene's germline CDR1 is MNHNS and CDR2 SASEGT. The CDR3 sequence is CASSDWDRAYEQYF. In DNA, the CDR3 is TGTGCCAGCAGTGACTGGGACAGGGCTTACGAGCAGTACTTC.

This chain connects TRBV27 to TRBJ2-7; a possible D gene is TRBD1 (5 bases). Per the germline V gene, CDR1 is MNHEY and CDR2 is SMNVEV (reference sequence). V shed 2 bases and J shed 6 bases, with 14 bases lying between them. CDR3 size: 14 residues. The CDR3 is CASSLLQGTREQYF. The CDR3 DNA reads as TGTGCCAGCAGTTTACTGCAGGGTACGCGCGAGCAGTACTTC.

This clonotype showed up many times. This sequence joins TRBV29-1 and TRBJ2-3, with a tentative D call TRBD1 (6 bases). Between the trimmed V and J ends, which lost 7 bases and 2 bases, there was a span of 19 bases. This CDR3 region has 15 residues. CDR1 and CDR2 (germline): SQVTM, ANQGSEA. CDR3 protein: CSAVHGGHSTDTQYF. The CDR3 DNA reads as TGCAGCGCCGTGCATGGGGGCCACTCCACAGATACGCAGTATTTT.

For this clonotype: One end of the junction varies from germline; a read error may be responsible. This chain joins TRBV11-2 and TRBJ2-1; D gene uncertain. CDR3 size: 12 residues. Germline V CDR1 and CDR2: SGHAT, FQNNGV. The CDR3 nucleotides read TGTGCCAGCAGCTTAGAGGCCTATGAGCGGTTCTTC. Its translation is CASSLEAYERFF. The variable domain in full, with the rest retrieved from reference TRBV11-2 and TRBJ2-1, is EAGVAQSPRYKIIEKRQSVAFWCNPISGHATLYWYQQILGQGPKLLIQFQNNGVVDDSQLPKDRFSAERLKGVDSTLKIQPAKLEDSAVYLCASSLEAYERFFGPGTRLTVL.

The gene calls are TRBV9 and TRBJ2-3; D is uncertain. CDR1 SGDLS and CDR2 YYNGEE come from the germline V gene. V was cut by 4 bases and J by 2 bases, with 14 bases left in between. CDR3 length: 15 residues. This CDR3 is CASSSSLGITDTQYF. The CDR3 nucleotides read TGTGCCAGCAGCTCAAGTCTGGGGATCACAGATACGCAGTATTTT.

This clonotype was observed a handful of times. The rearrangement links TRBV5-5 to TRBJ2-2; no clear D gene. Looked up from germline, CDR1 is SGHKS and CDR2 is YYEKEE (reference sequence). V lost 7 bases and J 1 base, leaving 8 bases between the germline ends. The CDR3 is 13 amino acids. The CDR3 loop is CASGPLNTGELFF. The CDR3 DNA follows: TGTGCCAGCGGTCCCTTGAACACCGGGGAGCTGTTTTTT.

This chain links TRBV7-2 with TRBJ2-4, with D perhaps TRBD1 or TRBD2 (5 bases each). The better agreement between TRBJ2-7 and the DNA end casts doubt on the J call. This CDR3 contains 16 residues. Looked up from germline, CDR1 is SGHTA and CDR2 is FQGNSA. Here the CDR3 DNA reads TGTGCCAGCAGCCCCTTCTTTGGGGGTGGTTACTACGAGCAGTACTTC. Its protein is CASSPFFGGGYYEQYF.

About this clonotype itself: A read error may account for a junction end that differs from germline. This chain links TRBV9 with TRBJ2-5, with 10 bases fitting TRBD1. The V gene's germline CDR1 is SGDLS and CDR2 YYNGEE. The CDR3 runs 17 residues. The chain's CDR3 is CASTVEATGQGLREQYF. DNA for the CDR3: TGTGCCAGCACCGTAGAGGCGACGGGACAGGGGTTAAGGGAGCAGTACTTC.

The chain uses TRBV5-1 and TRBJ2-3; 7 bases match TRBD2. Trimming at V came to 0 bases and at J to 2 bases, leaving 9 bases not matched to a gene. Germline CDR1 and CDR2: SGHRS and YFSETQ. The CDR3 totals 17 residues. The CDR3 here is CASSLGASGRNTDTQYF. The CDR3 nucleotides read TGCGCCAGCAGCTTGGGGGCTAGCGGAAGAAACACAGATACGCAGTATTTT.

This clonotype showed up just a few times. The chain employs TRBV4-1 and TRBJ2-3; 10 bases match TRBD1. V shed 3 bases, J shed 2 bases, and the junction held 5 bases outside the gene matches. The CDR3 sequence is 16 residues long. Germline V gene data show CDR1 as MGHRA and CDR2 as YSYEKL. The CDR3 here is CASSHRQGALTDTQYF. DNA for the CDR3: TGCGCCAGCAGCCATAGACAGGGGGCCCTCACAGATACGCAGTATTTT.

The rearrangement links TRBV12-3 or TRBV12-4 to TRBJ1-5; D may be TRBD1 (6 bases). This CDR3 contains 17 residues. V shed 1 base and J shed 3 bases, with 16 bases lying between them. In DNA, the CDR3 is TGTGCCAGCAGTTTAGGGAATACAGGGACGGACAATCAGCCCCAGCATTTT. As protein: CASSLGNTGTDNQPQHF.

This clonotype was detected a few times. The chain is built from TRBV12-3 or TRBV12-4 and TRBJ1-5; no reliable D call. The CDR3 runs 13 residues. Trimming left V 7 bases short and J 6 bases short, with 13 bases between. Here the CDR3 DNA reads TGTGCCAGCACCTTGAGCCTAGTTCAGCCCCAGCATTTT. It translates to CASTLSLVQPQHF.

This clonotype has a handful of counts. DNA of the CDR3: TGCAGCGTTGAGCCCTTGGGAGATACGCAGTATTTT. The encoded protein is CSVEPLGDTQYF. The chain is built from TRBV29-1 and TRBJ2-3; D is undetermined. The CDR3 is 12 amino acids. V lost 3 bases to trimming and J lost 5 bases, with 9 bases between them. CDR1 and CDR2 (germline): SQVTM, ANQGSEA.

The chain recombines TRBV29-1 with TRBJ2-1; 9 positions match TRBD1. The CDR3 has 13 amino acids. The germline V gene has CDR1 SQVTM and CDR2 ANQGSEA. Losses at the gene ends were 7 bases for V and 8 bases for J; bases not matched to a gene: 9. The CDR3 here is CSAAGQGADEQFF. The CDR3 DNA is TGCAGCGCAGCGGGACAGGGAGCCGATGAGCAGTTCTTC.

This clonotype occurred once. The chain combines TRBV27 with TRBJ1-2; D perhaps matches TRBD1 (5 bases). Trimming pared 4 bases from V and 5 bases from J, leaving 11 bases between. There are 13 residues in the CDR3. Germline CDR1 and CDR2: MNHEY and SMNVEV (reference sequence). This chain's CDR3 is CASSWGDSYGYTF. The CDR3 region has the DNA TGTGCCAGCAGTTGGGGAGACAGTTATGGCTACACCTTC.

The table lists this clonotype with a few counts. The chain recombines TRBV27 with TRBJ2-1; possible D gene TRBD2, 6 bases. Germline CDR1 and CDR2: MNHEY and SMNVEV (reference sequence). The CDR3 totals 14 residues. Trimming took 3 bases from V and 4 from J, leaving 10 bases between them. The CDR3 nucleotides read TGTGCCAGCAGTTTGGGACTCAATTACAATGAGCAGTTCTTC. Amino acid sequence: CASSLGLNYNEQFF.